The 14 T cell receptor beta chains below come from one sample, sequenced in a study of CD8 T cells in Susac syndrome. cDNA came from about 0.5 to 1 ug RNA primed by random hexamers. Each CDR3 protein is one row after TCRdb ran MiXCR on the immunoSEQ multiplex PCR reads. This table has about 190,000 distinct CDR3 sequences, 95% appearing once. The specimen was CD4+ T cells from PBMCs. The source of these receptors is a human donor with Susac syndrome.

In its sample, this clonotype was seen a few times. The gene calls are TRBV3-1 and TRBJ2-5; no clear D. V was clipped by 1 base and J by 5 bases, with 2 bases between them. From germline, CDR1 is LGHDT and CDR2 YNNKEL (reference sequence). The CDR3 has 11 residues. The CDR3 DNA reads TGTGCCAGCAGCCAAGTTGAGACCCAGTACTTC. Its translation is CASSQVETQYF.

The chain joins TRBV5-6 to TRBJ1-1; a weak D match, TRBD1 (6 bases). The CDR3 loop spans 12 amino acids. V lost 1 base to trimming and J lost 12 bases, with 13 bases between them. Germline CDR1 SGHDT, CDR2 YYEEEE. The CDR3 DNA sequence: TGTGCCAGCAGCTTGCTGTCAGGGGACCCTTTCTTT. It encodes CASSLLSGDPFF.

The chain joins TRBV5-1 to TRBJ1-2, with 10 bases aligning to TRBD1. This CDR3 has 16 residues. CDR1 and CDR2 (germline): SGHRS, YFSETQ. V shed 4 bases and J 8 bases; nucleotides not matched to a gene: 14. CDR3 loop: CASSVPSGTGVGGYTF. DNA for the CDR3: TGCGCCAGCAGCGTTCCATCCGGGACAGGGGTAGGGGGCTACACCTTC.

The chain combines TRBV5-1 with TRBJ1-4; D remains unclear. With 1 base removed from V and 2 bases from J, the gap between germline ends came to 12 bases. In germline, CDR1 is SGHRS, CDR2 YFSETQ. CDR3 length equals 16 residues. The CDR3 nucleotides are TGCGCCAGCAGCTTGATAGCCTCGGGGACTAATGAAAAACTGTTTTTT. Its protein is CASSLIASGTNEKLFF.

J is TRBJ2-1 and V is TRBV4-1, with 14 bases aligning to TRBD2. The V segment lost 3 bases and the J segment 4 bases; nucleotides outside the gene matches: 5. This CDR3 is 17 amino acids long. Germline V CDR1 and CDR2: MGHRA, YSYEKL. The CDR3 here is CASSQTSGGAGYNEQFF. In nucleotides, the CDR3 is TGCGCCAGCAGCCAGACTAGCGGGGGGGCGGGTTACAATGAGCAGTTCTTC.

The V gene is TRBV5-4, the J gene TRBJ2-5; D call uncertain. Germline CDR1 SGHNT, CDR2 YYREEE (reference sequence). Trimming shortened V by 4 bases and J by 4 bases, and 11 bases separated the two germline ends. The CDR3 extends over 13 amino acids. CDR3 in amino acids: CASSPGPRETQYF. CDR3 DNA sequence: TGTGCCAGCAGCCCAGGCCCGAGAGAGACCCAGTACTTC.

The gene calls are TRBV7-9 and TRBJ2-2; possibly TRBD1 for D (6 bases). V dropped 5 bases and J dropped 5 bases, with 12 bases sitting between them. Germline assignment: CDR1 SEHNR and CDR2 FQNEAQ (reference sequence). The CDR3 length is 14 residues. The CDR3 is CASSGNRETGELFF. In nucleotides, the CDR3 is TGTGCCAGCAGCGGTAACAGGGAAACCGGGGAGCTGTTTTTT.

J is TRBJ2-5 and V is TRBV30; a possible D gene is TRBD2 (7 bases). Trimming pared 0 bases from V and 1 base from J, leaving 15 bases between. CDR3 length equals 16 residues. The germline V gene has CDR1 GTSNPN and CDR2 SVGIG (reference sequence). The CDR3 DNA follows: TGTGCCTGGAGTGTACGGGGGGCCCGACCCCAAGAGACCCAGTACTTC. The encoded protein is CAWSVRGARPQETQYF.

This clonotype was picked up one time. This CDR3 reads CASSLERGASPADTQYF. The DNA for the CDR3 is TGTGCCAGCAGCTTAGAGCGGGGGGCGAGCCCTGCAGATACGCAGTATTTT. The chain employs TRBV7-2 and TRBJ2-3; 9 bases match TRBD2. The germline CDR1 and CDR2 sequences are SGHTA and FQGNSA. V lost 1 base to trimming and J lost 4 bases; unmatched junction nucleotides: 9. The CDR3 is made up of 17 amino acids.

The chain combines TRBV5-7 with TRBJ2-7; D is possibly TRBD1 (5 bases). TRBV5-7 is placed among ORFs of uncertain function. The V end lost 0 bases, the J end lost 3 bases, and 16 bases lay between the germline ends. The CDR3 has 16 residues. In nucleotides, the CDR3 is TGTGCCAGCAGCTTGGATGGCAGGGTAGGGCTCTACGAGCAGTACTTC. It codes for CASSLDGRVGLYEQYF.

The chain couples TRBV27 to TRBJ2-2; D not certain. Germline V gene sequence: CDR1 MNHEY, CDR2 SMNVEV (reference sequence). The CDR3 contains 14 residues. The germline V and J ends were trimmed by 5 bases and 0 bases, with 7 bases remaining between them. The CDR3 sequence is CASSPVSNTGELFF. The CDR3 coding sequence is TGTGCCAGCAGTCCTGTATCGAACACCGGGGAGCTGTTTTTT.

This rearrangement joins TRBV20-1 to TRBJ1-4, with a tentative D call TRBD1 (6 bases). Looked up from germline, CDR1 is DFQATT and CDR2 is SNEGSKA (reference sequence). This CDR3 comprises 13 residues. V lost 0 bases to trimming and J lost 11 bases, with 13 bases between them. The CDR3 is CSARDGGGGKLFF. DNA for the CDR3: TGCAGTGCTAGAGACGGAGGGGGAGGGAAACTGTTTTTT.

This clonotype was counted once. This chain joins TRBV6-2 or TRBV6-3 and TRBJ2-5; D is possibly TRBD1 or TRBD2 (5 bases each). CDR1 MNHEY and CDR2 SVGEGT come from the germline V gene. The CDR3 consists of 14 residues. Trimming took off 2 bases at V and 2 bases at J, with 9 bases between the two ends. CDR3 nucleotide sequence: TGTGCCAGCAGTTACACGGGGCCGCAAGAGACCCAGTACTTC. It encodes CASSYTGPQETQYF.

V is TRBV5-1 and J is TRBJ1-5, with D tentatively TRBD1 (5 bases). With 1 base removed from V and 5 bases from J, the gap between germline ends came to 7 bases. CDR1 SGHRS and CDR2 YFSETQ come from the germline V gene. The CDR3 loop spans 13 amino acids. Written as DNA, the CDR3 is TGCGCCAGCAGCTTGTTGGGGGATCAGCCCCAGCATTTT. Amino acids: CASSLLGDQPQHF.